These 7 T cell receptor beta chains came from one sample sequenced in a study of blood T cell repertoires in COVID-19. Clones were read by immunoSEQ multiplex PCR, and TCRdb kept only the in-frame ones, dropping some. The table records approximately 350,000 clones, about nine tenths of them present only once. Sequences were obtained from peripheral blood. These receptors all come from an older woman with COVID-19, enrolled during active disease.

J is TRBJ1-5 and V is TRBV5-6; 8 positions match TRBD1. Germline V gene sequence: CDR1 SGHDT, CDR2 YYEEEE. The CDR3 sequence is 16 residues long. V was pared by 3 bases and J by 2 bases, with 7 bases of the junction left unmatched. CDR3 protein: CASSSGQGFGNQPQHF. CDR3 DNA: TGTGCCAGCAGCTCCGGACAGGGTTTTGGCAATCAGCCCCAGCATTTT.

This clone was seen only a few times. This sequence joins TRBV7-2 and TRBJ2-5, with TRBD2 matching 11 bases. The V gene end was trimmed by 6 bases and the J gene end by 4 bases; junction bases not matched to a gene: 7. This CDR3 region has 15 residues. Germline loops: CDR1 SGHTA, CDR2 FQGNSA. The CDR3 here is CASSFLAGGPETQYF. The CDR3 region has the DNA TGTGCCAGCAGTTTTCTAGCGGGGGGCCCAGAGACCCAGTACTTC.

The V gene is TRBV2, the J gene TRBJ2-1; 13 nucleotides align to TRBD2. Per germline, CDR1 SNHLY and CDR2 FYNNEI. V gave up 4 bases and J gave up 14 bases; unmatched junction bases: 11. CDR3 length: 15 residues. The CDR3 DNA reads TGTGCCAGCAGTGCTTTACTAGCGGGGGGGCTTAGGAAGTTCTTC. Protein: CASSALLAGGLRKFF.

The chain recombines TRBV7-8 with TRBJ1-6; weak D call: TRBD1 (6 bases). The CDR3 has 15 amino acids. V lost 5 bases, J lost 5 bases, and 13 bases lay in between. Per germline, CDR1 SGHVS and CDR2 FQNEAQ. The CDR3 DNA is TGTGCCAGCAGCAGCTACAGGGTCCATAATTCACCCCTCCACTTT. This gives the protein CASSSYRVHNSPLHF.

The gene calls are TRBV7-8 and TRBJ2-5; D remains ambiguous. V was clipped by 1 base and J by 7 bases, with 10 bases between them. The germline V gene has CDR1 SGHVS and CDR2 FQNEAQ. CDR3 length: 13 residues. The CDR3 is CASSLDSHGTQYF. The DNA of the CDR3 is TGTGCCAGCAGCTTAGACAGCCATGGGACCCAGTACTTC.

The rearrangement joins TRBV29-1 to TRBJ1-2, with TRBD1 matching 7 bases. The length of the CDR3 is 11 residues. Trimming took 4 bases from V and 8 from J; bases not matched to a gene: 4. Germline CDR1 and CDR2: SQVTM and ANQGSEA. The CDR3 spells CSVAGGKGYTF. CDR3 sequence (DNA): TGCAGCGTTGCAGGGGGTAAGGGCTACACCTTC. Variable domain in full (rest from reference TRBV29-1 and TRBJ1-2): SAVISQKPSRDICQRGTSLTIQCQVDSQVTMMFWYRQQPGQSLTLIATANQGSEATYESGFVIDKFPISRPNLTFSTLTVSNMSPEDSSIYLCSVAGGKGYTFGSGTRLTVV.

V gene TRBV28 combines with J gene TRBJ2-3, with D tentatively TRBD2 (7 bases). V was clipped by 6 bases and J by 4 bases, with 17 bases between them. This CDR3 contains 15 residues. From germline, CDR1 is MDHEN and CDR2 SYDVKM. CDR3 loop: CASSITGGVADTQYF. The CDR3 nucleotides are TGTGCCAGCAGCATCACGGGGGGCGTGGCAGATACGCAGTATTTT.